This section outlines one T cell receptor beta chain sequence together with its context. Antigen: not known. These data come from a study of cytomegalovirus exposure and HLA in healthy donors. Per the germline V gene, CDR1 is WSHSY and CDR2 is SAAADI. V lost 6 bases to trimming and J lost 4 bases; unmatched junction nucleotides: 9. The CDR3 covers 15 residues. Findings and caveats of the study: When a later analysis was performed, an Asian-associated ancestry cluster reportedly had fewer N-insertions than the approximately 690-donor mean. The study flagged some 170 TCR beta chains as cytomegalovirus-associated. Most TCR beta V segments were productive about 87% or about 30% of the time in an earlier analysis.

PCR amplification relied on 60 Vbeta primers (plus 13 Jbeta primers). Profiling relied on immunoSEQ multiplex PCR, and the TCRdb table lists in-frame clones only, not all of them. The data hold fewer than 250,000 clones, with roughly 80% observed a single time. Sequenced material: PBMCs. The gene calls are TRBV10-2 and TRBJ2-5; 9 positions match TRBD2. The sequence came from a man between 40 and 49 years old in good health and CMV-seropositive. CDR3 residues: CASSPLGAGGETQYF. CDR3 bases: TGCGCCAGCAGCCCCCTCGGAGCGGGAGGAGAGACCCAGTACTTC.